These 10 T cell receptor beta chains share one sample of origin, sequenced in a study of CD8+ T cells in alopecia areata. RNA extraction was followed by reverse transcription into cDNA, which acted as the sequencing template. TCRdb's copy holds only in-frame clones and misses some; the assay was immunoSEQ multiplex PCR. The sample lists 150,000 to 200,000 clones; roughly 60% were seen once. Indicated treatment: oral pan-JAK inhibitor, 5-10 mg twice daily. The source was CD4+ T cells sorted from blood, collected at week 24, from a patient treated with tofacitinib. All receptors derive from a human donor with alopecia areata.

The V and J genes are TRBV11-2 and TRBJ2-7; D remains unclear. CDR1 and CDR2 from the germline V gene are SGHAT and FQNNGV. This CDR3 region has 14 residues. Trimming cost V 0 bases and J 3 bases, with 9 bases left between them. The CDR3 DNA follows: TGTGCCAGCAGCTTAGATGCCAAGGTCTACGAGCAGTACTTC. Residues: CASSLDAKVYEQYF.

This sequence joins TRBV5-1 and TRBJ2-1; the D gene is possibly TRBD2 (5 bases). This CDR3 has 13 residues. Germline V lookup: CDR1 SGHRS, CDR2 YFSETQ. V gave up 2 bases and J gave up 6 bases, with 9 bases separating them. The CDR3 DNA is TGCGCCAGCAGCTTAGCGGTTGTCAATGAGCAGTTCTTC. It is translated as CASSLAVVNEQFF.

V and J are TRBV5-1 and TRBJ2-5, with 8 nucleotides matching TRBD1. CDR3 length: 15 residues. Germline-derived CDR1 and CDR2 are SGHRS and YFSETQ. J gave up 0 bases and V 6 bases, and 7 bases lay outside the gene matches. CDR3 DNA sequence: TGCGCCAGCAAAGGGGACAGGACTTACCAAGAGACCCAGTACTTC. Its protein is CASKGDRTYQETQYF.

The rearrangement joins TRBV14 to TRBJ2-1, with 10 bases that match TRBD2. The CDR3 consists of 15 residues. After removal of 2 bases from V and 5 bases from J, the junction contained 3 bases not matched to a gene. CDR1 and CDR2 (germline): SGHDN, FVKESK. CDR3 residues: CASSQLAGGNNEQFF. DNA for the CDR3: TGTGCCAGCAGCCAATTAGCGGGGGGCAACAATGAGCAGTTCTTC.

The chain has TRBV6-6 and TRBJ2-1; D gene uncertain. CDR1 MNHNY and CDR2 SVGAGI come from the germline V gene (reference sequence). Trimming cost V 5 bases and J 9 bases, with 14 bases left between them. The CDR3 extends over 13 amino acids. The CDR3 coding sequence is TGTGCCAGCAGTCCAACTCGGACGGGTGAGCAGTTCTTC. Protein: CASSPTRTGEQFF.

This rearrangement joins TRBV23-1 to TRBJ1-5, with D perhaps matching TRBD1 (6 bases). TRBV23-1 is an open reading frame, and its role is uncertain. The CDR3 contains 16 residues. The V gene lost 0 bases and the J gene lost 2 bases, with 11 bases spanning the gap. CDR3 residues: CASSQSAGGGNQPQHF. CDR3 DNA sequence: TGCGCCAGCAGTCAATCAGCGGGGGGCGGCAATCAGCCCCAGCATTTT.

The rearrangement uses TRBV7-3 and TRBJ2-3; tentatively, D is TRBD2 (7 bases). The CDR3 totals 14 residues. Looked up from germline, CDR1 is SGHTA and CDR2 is FQGTGA. Trimming shortened V by 8 bases and J by 4 bases, and 16 bases separated the two germline ends. The CDR3 protein is CASDLGGGADTQYF. The CDR3, as DNA: TGTGCCAGCGACTTAGGGGGAGGGGCAGATACGCAGTATTTT. Variable domain in full (rest from reference TRBV7-3 and TRBJ2-3): GAGVSQTPSNKVTEKGKYVELRCDPISGHTALYWYRQSLGQGPEFLIYFQGTGAADDSGLPNDRFFAVRPEGSVSTLKIQRTERGDSAVYLCASDLGGGADTQYFGPGTRLTVL.

This clone appeared a few times. The chain combines TRBV5-1 with TRBJ2-7, with TRBD2 as a possible D gene (5 bases). Germline V gene sequence: CDR1 SGHRS, CDR2 YFSETQ. This CDR3 has 13 amino acids. Deletions cut 4 bases from V and 7 bases from J, with 15 bases between. CDR3 loop: CASSLSKRWEQYF. Written as DNA, the CDR3 is TGCGCCAGCAGCCTGTCGAAGCGGTGGGAGCAGTACTTC.

The chain uses TRBV7-9 and TRBJ2-1; D not certain. The germline gives CDR1 SEHNR, CDR2 FQNEAQ (reference sequence). This CDR3 spans 11 amino acids. V lost 5 bases and J 7 bases, leaving 6 bases between the germline ends. In DNA, the CDR3 is TGTGCCAGCAGCCCGAAGAATGAGCAGTTCTTC. It is translated as CASSPKNEQFF.

The J gene is TRBJ2-7, the V gene TRBV11-3, with no clear D. The germline gives CDR1 SGHNT, CDR2 YENEEA. V lost 2 bases and J 3 bases, leaving 8 bases between the germline ends. The CDR3 contains 13 residues. The CDR3 is CASSLRSVYEQYF. CDR3 coding DNA: TGTGCCAGCAGCTTACGTTCAGTCTACGAGCAGTACTTC.